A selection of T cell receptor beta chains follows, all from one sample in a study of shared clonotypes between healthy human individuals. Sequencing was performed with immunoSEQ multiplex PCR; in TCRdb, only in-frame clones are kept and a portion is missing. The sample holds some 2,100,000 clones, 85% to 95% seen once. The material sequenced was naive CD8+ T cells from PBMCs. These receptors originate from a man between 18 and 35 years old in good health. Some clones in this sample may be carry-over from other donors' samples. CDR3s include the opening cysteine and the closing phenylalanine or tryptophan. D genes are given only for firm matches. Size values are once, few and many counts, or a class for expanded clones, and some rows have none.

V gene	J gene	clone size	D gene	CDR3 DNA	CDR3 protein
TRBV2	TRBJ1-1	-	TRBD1	TGTGCCAGCAGTGCGACAGGGTGGGGGAACACTGAAGCTTTCTTT	CASSATGWGNTEAFF
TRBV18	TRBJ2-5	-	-	TGTGCCAGCTCACCACCCGGGATGGTCGAGACCCAGTACTTC	CASSPPGMVETQYF
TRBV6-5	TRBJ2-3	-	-	TGTGCCAGCAGTTACACAGGATACCCCACAGATACGCAGTATTTT	CASSYTGYPTDTQYF
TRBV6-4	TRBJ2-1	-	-	TGTGCCAGCAGTTACTCCAAGAACATCTACAATGAGCAGTTCTTC	CASSYSKNIYNEQFF
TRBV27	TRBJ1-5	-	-	TGTGCCAGCAGTTTAGTTGCAGGGCTCGGTCAGCCCCAGCATTTT	CASSLVAGLGQPQHF
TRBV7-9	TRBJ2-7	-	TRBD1	TGTGCCAGCAGCTTTTACCAGGGGGAACACTACGAGCAGTACTTC	CASSFYQGEHYEQYF
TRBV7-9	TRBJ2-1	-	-	TGTGCCAGCAGCTTAGAGGGGTCCACGGCTTCGAGGAATGAGCAGTTCTTC	CASSLEGSTASRNEQFF
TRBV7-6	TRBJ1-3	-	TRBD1	TGTGCCAGCAGTCTTACCGGGACAGGGGGAAACACCATATATTTT	CASSLTGTGGNTIYF
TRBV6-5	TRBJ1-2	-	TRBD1	TGTGCCAGCAGTTACTCAACAGGGGGCTATGGCTACACCTTC	CASSYSTGGYGYTF
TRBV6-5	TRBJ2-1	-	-	TGTGCCAGCAGTTACTCTACAGGTGAGATTCTGAATGAGCAGTTCTTC	CASSYSTGEILNEQFF
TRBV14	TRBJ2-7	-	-	TGTGCCAGCAGCCCCGGGGTGGACACCTACGAGCAGTACTTC	CASSPGVDTYEQYF
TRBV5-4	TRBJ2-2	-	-	TGTGCCAGCAGCTTGGCAGGGACTCCGAACACCGGGGAGCTGTTTTTT	CASSLAGTPNTGELFF
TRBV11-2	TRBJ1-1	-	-	TGTGCCAGCAGCTTCGGGGGGTGGGGCACTGAAGCTTTCTTT	CASSFGGWGTEAFF
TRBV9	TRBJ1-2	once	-	TGTGCCAGCAGCGTAGTGGGCAGCGGGCTTGGCTACACCTTC	CASSVVGSGLGYTF
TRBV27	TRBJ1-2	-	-	TGTGCCAAACCCAACCCCCCCAGGGATAAAGGCTACACCTTC	CAKPNPPRDKGYTF
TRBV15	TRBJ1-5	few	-	TGTGCCACCAGCAGAGGGGTCAATCAGCCCCAGCATTTT	CATSRGVNQPQHF
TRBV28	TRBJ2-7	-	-	TGTGCCAGCAGCTTGGGTACTGACGGCTCCTACGAGCAGTACTTC	CASSLGTDGSYEQYF
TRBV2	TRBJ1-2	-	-	TGTGCCAGCAGTGAACGCCTCAGGAACTATGGCTACACCTTC	CASSERLRNYGYTF
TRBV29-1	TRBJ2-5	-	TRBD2	TGCAGCGTTGAAGTAGTCTTGTTACTAGCGGGAGCGGAGACCCAGTACTTC	CSVEVVLLLAGAETQYF
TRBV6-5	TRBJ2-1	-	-	TGTGCCAGCAGCCTCTGGGGGCAGCGCCATGAGCAGTTCTTC	CASSLWGQRHEQFF
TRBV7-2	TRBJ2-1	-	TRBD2	TGTGCCAGCAGCCGCGGGAGGAGCTCCTACAATGAGCAGTTCTTC	CASSRGRSSYNEQFF
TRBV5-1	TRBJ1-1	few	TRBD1	TGCGCCAGCACGCCCTGGACAGGGGACACTGAAGCTTTCTTT	CASTPWTGDTEAFF
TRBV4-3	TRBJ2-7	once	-	TGCGCCAGCAGCCAAGATTTGTTGGGGTACGAGCAGTACTTC	CASSQDLLGYEQYF
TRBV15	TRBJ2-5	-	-	TGTGCCACCAGCAGAAAAAACGTAAGGGGGGAGACCCAGTACTTC	CATSRKNVRGETQYF
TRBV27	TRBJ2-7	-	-	TGTGCCAGCAGTTTATACGGAGGTGCTAACGAGCAGTACTTC	CASSLYGGANEQYF
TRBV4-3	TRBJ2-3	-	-	TGCGCCAGCAGCCAAGATCCGCTAGGAACTAGCACAGATACGCAGTATTTT	CASSQDPLGTSTDTQYF
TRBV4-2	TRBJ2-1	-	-	TGTGCCAGCAGCCAAGAAGGGGGGAGGAAGAACAATGAGCAGTTCTTC	CASSQEGGRKNNEQFF
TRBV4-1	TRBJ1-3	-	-	TGCGCCAGCAGCCCAGGGCCCAGCTCTGGAAACACCATATATTTT	CASSPGPSSGNTIYF
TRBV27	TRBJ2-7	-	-	TGTGCCAGCAGTCTCAGATTAGCGGACCACTACGAGCAGTACTTC	CASSLRLADHYEQYF
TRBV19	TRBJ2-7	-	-	TGTGCCAGTAGTATTGTCCAGGGGAACGAGCAGTACTTC	CASSIVQGNEQYF
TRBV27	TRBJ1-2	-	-	TGTGCCAGCAGCCTAGGGGGGAGTTATGGCTACACCTTC	CASSLGGSYGYTF
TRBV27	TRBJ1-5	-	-	TGTGCCAGCAGTTCGGATGGCAATCAGCCCCAGCATTTT	CASSSDGNQPQHF
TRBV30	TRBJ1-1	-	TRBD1	TGTGCCTGGAGCCTCATCAGACAGGGACGAATCTCTGAAGCTTTCTTT	CAWSLIRQGRISEAFF
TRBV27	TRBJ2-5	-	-	TGTGCCAGCAGCCTTCGGCCTATACAAGAGACCCAGTACTTC	CASSLRPIQETQYF
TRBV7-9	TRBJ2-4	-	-	TGTGCCAGCAGCTTCACTGGATTAGCCAAAAACATTCAGTACTTC	CASSFTGLAKNIQYF
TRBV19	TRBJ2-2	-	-	TGTGCCAGTAGTATAACGGGCAGCGCGAACACCGGGGAGCTGTTTTTT	CASSITGSANTGELFF
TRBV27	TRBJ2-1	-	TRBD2	TGTGCCAGCAGTTGGAGACTAGCGGGAGACGATGAGCAGTTCTTC	CASSWRLAGDDEQFF
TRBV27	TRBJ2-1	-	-	TGTGCCAGCAGTTTGTCGGCAGATGAGCAGTTCTTC	CASSLSADEQFF
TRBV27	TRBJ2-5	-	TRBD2	TGTGCCAGCGCTGGGGGGGGGACCCAGTACTTC	CASAGGGTQYF
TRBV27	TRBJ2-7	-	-	TGTGCCAGCAGTTTAGACAGGACGACCTACGAGCAGTACTTC	CASSLDRTTYEQYF
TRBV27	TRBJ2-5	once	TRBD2	TGTGCCAGCAGTCCCTTTGGCGGGAGGAAACAAGAGACCCAGTACTTC	CASSPFGGRKQETQYF
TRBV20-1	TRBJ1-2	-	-	TGCAGTGCTGTTGGGAGGCGAGGCTACACCTTC	CSAVGRRGYTF
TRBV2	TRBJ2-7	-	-	TGTGCCAGCAGTGAAGACAGTAATTACTACGAGCAGTACTTC	CASSEDSNYYEQYF
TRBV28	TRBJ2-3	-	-	TGTGCCAGCAGTTTGAGGGCAGGGAACACAGATACGCAGTATTTT	CASSLRAGNTDTQYF
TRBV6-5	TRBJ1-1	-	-	TGTGCCAGCAGTTACTCCGGGGAAGGGCCTGAAGCTTTCTTT	CASSYSGEGPEAFF
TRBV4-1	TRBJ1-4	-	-	TGCGCCAGCAGCCAACATTGGCAGACTAATGAAAAACTGTTTTTT	CASSQHWQTNEKLFF
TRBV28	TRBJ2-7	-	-	TGTGCCAGCAGTTTGGGGCGGATCCTATACGAGCAGTACTTC	CASSLGRILYEQYF
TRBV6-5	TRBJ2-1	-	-	TGTGCCAGCGCAACACCGCCAGACGGAGAGCAGTTCTTC	CASATPPDGEQFF
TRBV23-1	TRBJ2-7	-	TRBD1	TGCGCCAGCAGTCATCACCTAGGACAGGGGTTCTCCTCCGAGCAGTACTTC	CASSHHLGQGFSSEQYF
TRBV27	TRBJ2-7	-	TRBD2	TGTGCCAGCAGTCCCCCCCCTAGCGGGAGAAGTTACGAGCAGTACTTC	CASSPPPSGRSYEQYF
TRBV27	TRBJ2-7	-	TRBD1	TGTGCCAGCAGTTTATTAGTGGGACAGGGGGCAGTTCGAGGTGCCTACGAGCAGTACTTC	CASSLLVGQGAVRGAYEQYF
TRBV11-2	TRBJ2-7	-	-	TGTGCCAGCAGCTTCCCCCTTCAAAGAGAGAAGACCTACGAGCAGTACTTC	CASSFPLQREKTYEQYF
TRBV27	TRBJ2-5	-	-	TGTGCCAGCAGTTCCGGTGAGACGATCGGGAGAGAGACCCAGTACTTC	CASSSGETIGRETQYF
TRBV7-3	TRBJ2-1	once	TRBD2	TGTGCCAGCAGCTTCGGACTAGCGGGAGTCGGGGTCAATGAGCAGTTCTTC	CASSFGLAGVGVNEQFF
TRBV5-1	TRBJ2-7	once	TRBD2	TGCGCCAGCAGCGGGAAGCCTGGGACTAGCGGGATCGCCTACGAGCAGTACTTC	CASSGKPGTSGIAYEQYF
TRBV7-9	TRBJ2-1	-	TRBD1	TGTGCCAGCAGCCAAGCGAGGGGGCGGTCCCTTTCCGATGAGCAGTTCTTC	CASSQARGRSLSDEQFF
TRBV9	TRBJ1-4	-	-	TGTGCCAGCAGCGTAGAGAGGGGACCGGGGGCTAATGAAAAACTGTTTTTT	CASSVERGPGANEKLFF
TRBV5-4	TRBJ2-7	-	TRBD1	TGTGCCAGCAGCCAAGGGACAGGGGGCTACGAGCAGTACTTC	CASSQGTGGYEQYF
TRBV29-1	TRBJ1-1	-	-	TGCAGCGTTGAAGATCGAGGGGGTCGGGACACTGAAGCTTTCTTT	CSVEDRGGRDTEAFF
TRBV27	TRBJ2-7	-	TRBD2	TGTGCCAGCAGTACTAGCGGGTACTACGAGCAGTACTTC	CASSTSGYYEQYF